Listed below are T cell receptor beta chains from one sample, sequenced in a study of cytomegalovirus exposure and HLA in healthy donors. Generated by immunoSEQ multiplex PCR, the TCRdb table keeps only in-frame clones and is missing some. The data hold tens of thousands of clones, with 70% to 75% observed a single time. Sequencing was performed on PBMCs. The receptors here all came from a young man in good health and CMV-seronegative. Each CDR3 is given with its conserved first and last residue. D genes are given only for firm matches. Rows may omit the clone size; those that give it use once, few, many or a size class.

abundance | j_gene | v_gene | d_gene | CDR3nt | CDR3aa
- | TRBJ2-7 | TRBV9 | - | TGTGCCAGCAGCGTAGGGGCAGGGATATCGCTTTACGAGCAGTACTTC | CASSVGAGISLYEQYF
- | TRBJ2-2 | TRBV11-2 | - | TGTGCCAGCAGCTTAGATCCCGGAGACGAGAACACCGGGGAGCTGTTTTTT | CASSLDPGDENTGELFF
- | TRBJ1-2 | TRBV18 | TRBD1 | TGTGCCAGCTCACCTAACTCCGGGACAGGGGGCACCACCGCTGGCTACCCCTTC | CASSPNSGTGGTTAGYPF
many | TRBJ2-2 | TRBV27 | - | TGTGCCAGCAGTTTGGGGGGTCGGGACACCGGGGAGCTGTTTTTT | CASSLGGRDTGELFF
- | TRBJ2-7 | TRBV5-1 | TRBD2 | TGCGCCAGCAGCTTGGCCAGCGGGGGATTCGGCTCCTACGAGCAGTACTTC | CASSLASGGFGSYEQYF
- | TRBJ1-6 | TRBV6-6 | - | TGTGCCATCAGGGCTGGCAATTCACCCCTCCACTTT | CAIRAGNSPLHF
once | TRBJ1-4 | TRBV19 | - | TGTGCCAGTAGTATAGGAGGAAATGAAAAACTGTTTTTT | CASSIGGNEKLFF
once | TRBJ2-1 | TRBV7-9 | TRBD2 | TGTGCCAGCAGCCCCGGGGGGGAGGGGCCTGAGCAGTTCTTC | CASSPGGEGPEQFF
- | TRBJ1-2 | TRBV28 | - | TGTGCCAGCGAAGGCAGGCGACCCTCTACCTATGGCTACACCTTC | CASEGRRPSTYGYTF
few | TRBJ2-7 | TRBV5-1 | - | TGCGCCAGCAGCTTCATCCCGCGGGAATACCGCGAGCAGTACTTC | CASSFIPREYREQYF
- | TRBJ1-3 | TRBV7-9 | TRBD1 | TGTGCCAGCAGCGGGACAGTCGAAACCTCTGGAAACACCATATATTTT | CASSGTVETSGNTIYF
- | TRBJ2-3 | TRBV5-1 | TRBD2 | TGCGCCAGCAGCTTGGATGGGACTAGTGCAGATACGCAGTATTTT | CASSLDGTSADTQYF
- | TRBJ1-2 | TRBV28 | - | TGTGCCAGCAGTAATCGGGGTCCAAGCTATGGCTACCCCTTC | CASSNRGPSYGYPF
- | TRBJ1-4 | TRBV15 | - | TGTGCCACCAGTAACCACAGGGAGGGAGACGAAAAACTGTTTTTT | CATSNHREGDEKLFF
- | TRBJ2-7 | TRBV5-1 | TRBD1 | TGCGCCAGCAGCCAAGGGACAGCCTATGAGCAGTACTTC | CASSQGTAYEQYF
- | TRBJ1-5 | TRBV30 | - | TGTGCCTGGAGTGTCTCGGGAGGCAATCAGCCCCAGCATTTT | CAWSVSGGNQPQHF
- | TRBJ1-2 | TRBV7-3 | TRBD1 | TGTGCCAGCAGCCCCGGACAGGCGACCCACTATGGCTACACCTTC | CASSPGQATHYGYTF
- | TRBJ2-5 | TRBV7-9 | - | TGTGCCAGCAGCTATTCGGGGGCGGGGGCTCAAGAGACCCAGTACTTC | CASSYSGAGAQETQYF
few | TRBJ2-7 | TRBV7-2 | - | TGTGCCAGCAGCTTTCCCTACCCAAGCTCCTACGAGCAGTACTTC | CASSFPYPSSYEQYF
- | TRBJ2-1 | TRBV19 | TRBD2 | TGTGCCAGTAGTATGTTAGCGGGAGGGCCGAGGGAGCAGTTCTTC | CASSMLAGGPREQFF
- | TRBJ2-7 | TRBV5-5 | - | TGTGCCAGCAGCTTGGCCGCCGGGACATCTAGCCGTAGCTCCTACGAGCAGTACTTC | CASSLAAGTSSRSSYEQYF
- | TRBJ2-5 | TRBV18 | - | TGTGCCAGCTCACCGGTGGCCGGGTCCCCAGAGACCCAGTACTTC | CASSPVAGSPETQYF
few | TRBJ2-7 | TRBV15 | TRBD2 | TGTGCCACCAGGAGATTCGGACTAGCGGGTTACGAGCAGTACTTC | CATRRFGLAGYEQYF
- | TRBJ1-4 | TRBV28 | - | TGTGCCAGCTTCGGGGGGGCTGGTGAAAAACTGTTTTTT | CASFGGAGEKLFF
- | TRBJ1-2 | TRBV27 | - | TGTGCCAGCAGTGACTTCCCCTCCACCGGGAACGGGGGGAGGGATGGCTACACCTTC | CASSDFPSTGNGGRDGYTF
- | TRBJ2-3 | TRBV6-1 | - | TGTGCCAGCAAAGAAGGGACTTTTAGCACAGATACGCAGTATTTT | CASKEGTFSTDTQYF
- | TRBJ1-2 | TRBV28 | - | TGTGCCAGCAGTTGGAGAGGAGGCTACACCTTC | CASSWRGGYTF
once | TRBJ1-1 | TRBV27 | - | TGTGCCAGCAGTTTGTACAGGAACACTGAAGCTTTCTTT | CASSLYRNTEAFF
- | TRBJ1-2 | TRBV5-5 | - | TGTGCCAGCAGCTGGGGGGAGGACTATGGCTACACCTTC | CASSWGEDYGYTF
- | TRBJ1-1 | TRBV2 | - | TGTGCCAGCAGTGAGAGGGGGAATATGAACACTGAAGCTTTCTTT | CASSERGNMNTEAFF
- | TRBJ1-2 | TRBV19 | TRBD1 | TGTGCCAGTAGTATACTAGAAGGAGGGGGCGCAAACTATGGCTACACCTTC | CASSILEGGGANYGYTF
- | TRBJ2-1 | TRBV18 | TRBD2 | TGTGCCAGCTCACCACCCAACCCCCGGACTAGCGGGGGGGGGTCCTACAATGAGCAGTTCTTC | CASSPPNPRTSGGGSYNEQFF
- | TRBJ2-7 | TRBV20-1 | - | TGCAGTGCTGTCAACTACGAGCAGTACTTC | CSAVNYEQYF
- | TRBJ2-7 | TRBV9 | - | TGTGCCAGCAGCCCCAGGCCGGCTGCGCGCTACGAGCAGTACTTC | CASSPRPAARYEQYF
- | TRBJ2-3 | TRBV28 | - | TGTGCCAGCAGTACGACTAGTTTTCGGAGGCAGTATTTT | CASSTTSFRRQYF
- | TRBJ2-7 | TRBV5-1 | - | TGCGCCAGCAGTACCGGGGGGACAATCGACGAGCAGTACTTC | CASSTGGTIDEQYF
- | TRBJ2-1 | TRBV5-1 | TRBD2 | TGCGCCAGCAGCCCTGAGGCTAGCGGGGGGCAGTTCTTC | CASSPEASGGQFF
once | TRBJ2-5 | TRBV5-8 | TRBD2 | TGTGCCAGCAGCCATGGGACTAGCGGGGGGCCGTACCAAGAGACCCAGTACTTC | CASSHGTSGGPYQETQYF
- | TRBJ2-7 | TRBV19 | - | TGTGCCAGTAAGGGGACATGGGGAGACGAGCAGTACTTC | CASKGTWGDEQYF
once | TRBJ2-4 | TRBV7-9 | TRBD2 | TGTGCCAGCAGCCGAGGCTCGGGGGGGACAGCCAAAAACATTCAGTACTTC | CASSRGSGGTAKNIQYF
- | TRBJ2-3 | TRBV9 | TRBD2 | TGTGCCAGCAGCCCTAGCGGGACTAGCACAGATACGCAGTATTTT | CASSPSGTSTDTQYF
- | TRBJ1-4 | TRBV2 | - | TGTGCCAGCAGCCGTGGTGCACTGATTAATGAAAAACTGTTTTTT | CASSRGALINEKLFF
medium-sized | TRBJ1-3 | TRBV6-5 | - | TGTGCCAGCAGTTACTCGAGGGAATCCTCTGGAAACACCATATATTTT | CASSYSRESSGNTIYF
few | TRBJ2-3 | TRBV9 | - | TGTGCCAGCAGCGTTCAGGGCCGGGATACGCAGTATTTT | CASSVQGRDTQYF
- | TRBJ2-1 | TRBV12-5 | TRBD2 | TGTGCTAGTGGTTTAGGGACTAGCGGGAGTTTCAACGAGGAGCAGTTCTTC | CASGLGTSGSFNEEQFF
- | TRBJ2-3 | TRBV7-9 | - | TGTGCCAGCAGCTCTATAGCCGATACGCAGTATTTT | CASSSIADTQYF
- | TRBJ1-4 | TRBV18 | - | TGTGCCAGCTCACCAAATTTTGGAGCAACTAATGAAAAACTGTTTTTT | CASSPNFGATNEKLFF
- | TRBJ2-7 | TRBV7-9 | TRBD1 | TGTGCCAGCAGGGAACCGGGACAGGGAGGCGAGCAGTACTTC | CASREPGQGGEQYF
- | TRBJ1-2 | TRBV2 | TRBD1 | TGTGCCAGCAGAGCCGGGACAGGGGTTGGCTACACCTTC | CASRAGTGVGYTF
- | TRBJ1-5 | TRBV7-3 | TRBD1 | TGTGCCACCCCGGGAGGGGGCCCCCCCCAGCATTTT | CATPGGGPPQHF
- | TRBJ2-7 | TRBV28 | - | TGTGCCAGCAGTTTATCGGCCAGGACAGCCAACTCCTACGAGCAGTACTTC | CASSLSARTANSYEQYF